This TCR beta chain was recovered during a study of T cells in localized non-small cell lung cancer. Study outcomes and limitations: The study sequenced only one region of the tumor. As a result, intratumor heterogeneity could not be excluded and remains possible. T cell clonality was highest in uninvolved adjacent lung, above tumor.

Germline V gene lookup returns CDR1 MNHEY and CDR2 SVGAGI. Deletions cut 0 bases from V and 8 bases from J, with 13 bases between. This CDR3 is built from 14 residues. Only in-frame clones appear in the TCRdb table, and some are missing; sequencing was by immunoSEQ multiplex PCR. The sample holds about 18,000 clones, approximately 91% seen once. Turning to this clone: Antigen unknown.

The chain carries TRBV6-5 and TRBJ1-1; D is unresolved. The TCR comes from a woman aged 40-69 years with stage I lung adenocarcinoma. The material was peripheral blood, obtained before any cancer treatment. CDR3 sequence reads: CASSYSNFGEEAFF. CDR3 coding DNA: TGTGCCAGCAGTTACTCGAATTTTGGGGAGGAAGCTTTCTTT.